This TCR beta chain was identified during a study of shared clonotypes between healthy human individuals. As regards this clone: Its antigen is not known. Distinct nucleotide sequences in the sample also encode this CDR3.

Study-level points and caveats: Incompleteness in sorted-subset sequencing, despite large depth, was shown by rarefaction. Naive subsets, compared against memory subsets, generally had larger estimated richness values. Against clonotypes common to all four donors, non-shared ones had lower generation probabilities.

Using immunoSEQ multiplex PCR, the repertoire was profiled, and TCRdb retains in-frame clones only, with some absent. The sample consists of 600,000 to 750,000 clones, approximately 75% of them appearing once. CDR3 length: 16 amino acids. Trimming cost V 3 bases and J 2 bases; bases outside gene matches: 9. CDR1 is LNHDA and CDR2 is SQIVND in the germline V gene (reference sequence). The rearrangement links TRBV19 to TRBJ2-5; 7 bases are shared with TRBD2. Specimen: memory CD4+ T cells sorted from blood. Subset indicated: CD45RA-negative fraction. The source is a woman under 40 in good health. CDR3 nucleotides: TGTGCCAGTAGTATTGGCGGGCTAGCGGAGCAAGAGACCCAGTACTTC. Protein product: CASSIGGLAEQETQYF.